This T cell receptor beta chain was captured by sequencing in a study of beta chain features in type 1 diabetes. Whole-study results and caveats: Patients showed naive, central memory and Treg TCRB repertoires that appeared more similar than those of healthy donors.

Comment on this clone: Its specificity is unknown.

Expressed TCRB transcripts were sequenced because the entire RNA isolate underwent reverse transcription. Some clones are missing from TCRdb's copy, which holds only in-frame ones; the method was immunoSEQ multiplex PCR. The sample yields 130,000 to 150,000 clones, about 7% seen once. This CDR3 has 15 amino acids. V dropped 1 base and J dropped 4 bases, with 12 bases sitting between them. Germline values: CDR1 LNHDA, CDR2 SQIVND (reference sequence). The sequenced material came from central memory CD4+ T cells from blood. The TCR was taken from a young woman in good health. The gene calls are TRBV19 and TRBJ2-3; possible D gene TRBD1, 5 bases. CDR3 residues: CASSIGGGRADTQYF. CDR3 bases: TGTGCCAGTAGTATAGGGGGCGGTAGGGCAGATACGCAGTATTTT.